This T cell receptor (beta chain) was observed in a study of regulatory T cells in long-lasting Graves disease. This clonotype was picked up many times. Unmatched junction bases numbered 2, after V lost 4 bases and J lost 4 bases. Germline V gene data show CDR1 as SGHRS and CDR2 as YFSETQ. The CDR3 is 13 amino acids. Arm-PCR of CDR3 regions and iRepertoire HTBI primers were used to build TCR beta libraries. From the multiplex PCR reads, TCRdb called clonotypes with MiXCR, one entry per CDR3 protein. The data show hundreds of thousands of distinct CDR3 sequences, approximately 15% seen once. Time point indicated: newly diagnosed GD, antithyroid drugs for less than 3 months. PBMC-extracted RNA yielded the TCR library. These data were likewise used in another study, on T cells in Graves' hyperthyroidism and ophthalmopathy.

J is TRBJ1-2 and V is TRBV5-1, with 9 nucleotides matching TRBD1. Sequenced here: peripheral blood mononuclear cells (PBMCs), sampled at new diagnosis, from a patient treated with antithyroid drugs. The TCR sequence derives from a man aged 40-50 years with Graves disease. The CDR3 DNA sequence: TGCGCCAGCAGCCAGACAGGGGGCTATGGCTACACCTTC. It yields the protein CASSQTGGYGYTF. Complete variable domain (other parts from reference TRBV5-1 and TRBJ1-2): KAGVTQTPRYLIKTRGQQVTLSCSPISGHRSVSWYQQTPGQGLQFLFEYFSETQRNKGNFPGRFSGRQFSNSRSEMNVSTLELGDSALYLCASSQTGGYGYTFGSGTRLTVV.